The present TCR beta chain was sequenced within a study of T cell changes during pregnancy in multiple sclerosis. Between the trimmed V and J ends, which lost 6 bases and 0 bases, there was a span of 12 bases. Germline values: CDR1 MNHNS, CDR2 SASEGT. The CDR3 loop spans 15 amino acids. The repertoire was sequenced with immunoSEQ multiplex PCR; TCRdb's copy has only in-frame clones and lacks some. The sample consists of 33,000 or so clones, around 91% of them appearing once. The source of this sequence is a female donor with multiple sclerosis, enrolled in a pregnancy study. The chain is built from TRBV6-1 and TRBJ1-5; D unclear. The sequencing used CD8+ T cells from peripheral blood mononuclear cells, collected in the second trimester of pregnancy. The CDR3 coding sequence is TGTGCCAGCAGAGGAGGTGCCAATAGCAATCAGCCCCAGCATTTT. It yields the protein CASRGGANSNQPQHF.